Below, 25 T cell receptor beta chains from the same sample are listed, as sequenced in a study of blood T cell repertoires in COVID-19. Produced via immunoSEQ multiplex PCR; TCRdb's table is partial and in-frame only. This sample carries around 100,000 clones, more than 65% of them seen once, and the ten largest clones take 12%. The specimen sequenced was peripheral blood. All receptors derive from a woman in her 70s with acute or convalescent COVID-19.

The V call is TRBV11-2, the J call TRBJ2-3; 7 bases map to TRBD2. This CDR3 spans 16 amino acids. Germline CDR1 reads SGHAT; CDR2 reads FQNNGV. Trimming took 5 bases from V and 2 from J; bases not matched to a gene: 10. As DNA, the CDR3 is TGTGCCAGCAGCCTATTTTGGGGGGGACCCACAGATACGCAGTATTTT. Translated: CASSLFWGGPTDTQYF.

The chain joins TRBV5-1 to TRBJ1-4; D may be TRBD1 (5 bases). V lost 3 bases, J lost 0 bases, and 9 bases lay in between. The CDR3 sequence is 15 residues long. The V gene's germline CDR1 is SGHRS and CDR2 YFSETQ. CDR3 bases: TGCGCCAGCAGCTCCAGGGCCACAACTAATGAAAAACTGTTTTTT. It codes for CASSSRATTNEKLFF.

The rearrangement joins TRBV25-1 to TRBJ1-1; D is uncertain. CDR3 length: 13 residues. Germline CDR1 and CDR2: MGHDK and SYGVNS. CDR3 in amino acids: CAAGKRESTEAFF. The DNA of the CDR3 is TGTGCGGCGGGAAAGAGGGAGTCTACTGAAGCTTTCTTT.

V usage is TRBV3-1 (or the pseudogene TRBV3-2) and J usage is TRBJ1-1; D unclear. Germline V gives CDR1 LGHDT, CDR2 YNNKEL (reference sequence). The CDR3 loop spans 15 amino acids. V lost 1 base, J lost 1 base, and 10 bases lay in between. The CDR3 DNA sequence: TGTGCCAGCAGCCAAGTACAGATGAGGAACACTGAAGCTTTCTTT. Protein: CASSQVQMRNTEAFF.

The chain links TRBV30 to TRBJ2-2; the D gene is possibly TRBD1 (5 bases). CDR1 GTSNPN and CDR2 SVGIG come from the germline V gene (reference sequence). The CDR3 sequence is 15 residues long. Trimming took 8 bases from V and 0 from J, leaving 16 bases between them. The CDR3 loop reads CALTPPGTNTGELFF. CDR3 coding DNA: TGTGCCCTAACCCCGCCAGGGACGAACACCGGGGAGCTGTTTTTT.

This clone was detected only once. V usage is TRBV7-2 and J usage is TRBJ1-1; 7 positions match TRBD1. The trim removed 1 base at V and 6 bases at J, leaving 8 bases unmatched. The germline CDR1 and CDR2 sequences are SGHTA and FQGNSA. This CDR3 has 15 residues. In nucleotides, the CDR3 is TGTGCCAGCAGCTTAGACATCGACAGGGTCTCTGAAGCTTTCTTT. This gives the protein CASSLDIDRVSEAFF.

The table lists this clone with a count of one. The J gene is TRBJ2-2, the V gene TRBV2; D gene unclear. Trimming left V 10 bases short and J 7 bases short, with 10 bases between. CDR3 length: 11 amino acids. Germline-derived CDR1 and CDR2 are SNHLY and FYNNEI. CDR3 coding DNA: TGTGCCATCCGAGAGTACGGGGAGCTGTTTTTT. Translated: CAIREYGELFF.

The chain is built from TRBV12-3 or TRBV12-4 and TRBJ1-1, with 8 nucleotides matching TRBD1. V lost 5 bases to trimming and J lost 8 bases; unmatched junction nucleotides: 7. CDR3 size: 13 residues. CDR3 sequence reads: CASSQTTGAEAFF. The DNA for the CDR3 is TGTGCCAGCAGTCAAACGACAGGGGCGGAAGCTTTCTTT.

The chain joins TRBV19 to TRBJ1-2; 7 bases map to TRBD1. V dropped 7 bases and J dropped 5; count of bases not matched to a gene: 10. From germline, CDR1 is LNHDA and CDR2 SQIVND (reference sequence). There are 14 residues in the CDR3. CDR3 coding DNA: TGTGCCAGTAAATCTCGGGACAGCGGATATGGCTACACCTTC. Translated: CASKSRDSGYGYTF.

J is TRBJ2-2 and V is TRBV5-6; D possibly corresponds to TRBD2 (7 bases). Germline-derived CDR1 and CDR2 are SGHDT and YYEEEE. Trimming left V 3 bases short and J 4 bases short, with 13 bases between. The CDR3 sequence is 15 residues long. The CDR3 region is CASSSVGGGTGELFF. In DNA form, the CDR3 reads TGTGCCAGCAGCTCCGTGGGAGGGGGCACCGGGGAGCTGTTTTTT.

Written as DNA, the CDR3 is TGTGCCAGCAGCCCGGGAGTAATTGCCGGGGAGCTGTTTTTT. Residues: CASSPGVIAGELFF. This chain joins TRBV11-3 and TRBJ2-2; maybe TRBD2 (6 bases). V lost 5 bases and J 6 bases, leaving 13 bases between the germline ends. CDR1 is SGHNT and CDR2 is YENEEA in the germline V gene. This CDR3 region has 14 residues.

The gene calls are TRBV7-3 and TRBJ2-7, with TRBD1 matching 7 bases. CDR3 size: 15 residues. Germline lookup yields CDR1 SGHTA and CDR2 FQGTGA. V dropped 0 bases and J dropped 5; count of bases not matched to a gene: 7. CDR3 protein: CASSLTGGASDEQYF. The CDR3 nucleotides read TGTGCCAGCAGCTTAACAGGGGGCGCTTCTGACGAGCAGTACTTC.

This sequence joins TRBV7-2 and TRBJ2-5; D call uncertain. CDR3 length: 13 amino acids. Trimming took off 1 base at V and 0 bases at J, with 3 bases between the two ends. Germline CDR1 SGHTA, CDR2 FQGNSA. The CDR3 nucleotides read TGTGCCAGCAGCTTAGTAGACCAAGAGACCCAGTACTTC. Translated, it gives CASSLVDQETQYF.

This clone was detected once. The chain has TRBV11-3 and TRBJ2-1; TRBD2 matches 7 bases. There are 15 residues in the CDR3. V dropped 4 bases and J dropped 4; count of bases not matched to a gene: 7. Germline V gene sequence: CDR1 SGHNT, CDR2 YENEEA. The CDR3 sequence is CASSSSGTTYNEQFF. The CDR3 nucleotides read TGTGCCAGCAGCTCCTCCGGGACTACTTACAATGAGCAGTTCTTC.

The V and J genes are TRBV2 and TRBJ2-5; D gene unclear. Trimming removed 4 bases at V and 0 bases at J, with 9 bases between. From germline, CDR1 is SNHLY and CDR2 FYNNEI. The length of the CDR3 is 14 residues. As DNA, the CDR3 is TGTGCCAGCAGTGGGGCAGTCTACCAAGAGACCCAGTACTTC. This encodes CASSGAVYQETQYF.

This clone was found a few times. The V call is TRBV10-2, the J call TRBJ1-1, with 7 bases that match TRBD1. V was pared by 4 bases and J by 1 base, with 3 bases of the junction left unmatched. The length of the CDR3 is 14 residues. CDR1 and CDR2 from the germline V gene are WSHSY and SAAADI. The CDR3 DNA reads TGCGCCAGCAGTGCCCGACAGGGGAACACTGAAGCTTTCTTT. Encoded protein: CASSARQGNTEAFF.

V usage is TRBV15 and J usage is TRBJ2-7; D may be TRBD2 (5 bases). The V gene's germline CDR1 is LNHNV and CDR2 YYDKDF (reference sequence). The CDR3 contains 15 residues. V lost 7 bases and J lost 3, with 19 bases in between. The CDR3 sequence: CATTGPSNSGYEQYF. In DNA form, the CDR3 reads TGTGCCACCACAGGCCCTAGCAATTCGGGCTACGAGCAGTACTTC.

The chain carries TRBV30 and TRBJ1-2, with no clear D. This CDR3 is 11 amino acids long. V shed 2 bases and J shed 5 bases, with 6 bases lying between them. Per the germline V gene, CDR1 is GTSNPN and CDR2 is SVGIG (reference sequence). The CDR3 DNA sequence: TGTGCCTGGAGTTCACAATATGGCTACACCTTC. Translated, it gives CAWSSQYGYTF.

The chain employs TRBV18 and TRBJ1-6; 7 nucleotides align to TRBD1. CDR1 KGHSH and CDR2 LQKENI come from the germline V gene. CDR3 size: 14 residues. The V and J ends lost 5 bases and 10 bases, in that order; junction bases with no gene match: 8. This chain's CDR3 is CASSTGGGYSPLHF. The DNA of the CDR3 is TGTGCCAGCTCAACGGGAGGGGGCTACTCACCCCTCCACTTT.

In this sample, this clone turned up a few times. V gene TRBV7-2 combines with J gene TRBJ1-3, with TRBD1 matching 9 bases. The germline V gene has CDR1 SGHTA and CDR2 FQGNSA. The junction had 4 bases not matched to a gene; V was cut back by 0 bases and J by 7 bases. This CDR3 is 15 amino acids long. CDR3 in amino acids: CASSLARDRANTIYF. For the CDR3, the DNA is TGTGCCAGCAGCTTAGCGCGGGACAGGGCGAACACCATATATTTT.

The chain is built from TRBV11-3 and TRBJ1-1; D remains unclear. Between the trimmed V and J ends, which lost 0 bases and 4 bases, there was a span of 6 bases. Germline V lookup: CDR1 SGHNT, CDR2 YENEEA. The CDR3 sequence is 13 residues long. The DNA for the CDR3 is TGTGCCAGCAGCTTAGAGGGGAGCACTGAAGCTTTCTTT. Its translation: CASSLEGSTEAFF.

This chain joins TRBV24-1 and TRBJ1-2; TRBD1 matches at 8 bases. J gave up 8 bases and V 0 bases, and 7 bases lay outside the gene matches. Germline loops: CDR1 KGHDR, CDR2 SFDVKD. This CDR3 contains 15 residues. For the CDR3, the DNA is TGTGCCACCAGTGATTTGGAGGACAGGGTGAACGGCTACACCTTC. Translation gives CATSDLEDRVNGYTF.

The chain joins TRBV27 to TRBJ1-5, with TRBD1 matching over 9 bases. CDR3 size: 15 residues. In germline, CDR1 is MNHEY, CDR2 SMNVEV (reference sequence). The ends lost 6 bases at V and 1 base at J; junction bases unmatched: 4. The CDR3, as DNA: TGTGCCAGCAGACCTGGGACAGGGAGCAATCAGCCCCAGCATTTT. Its protein is CASRPGTGSNQPQHF.

As for this clone: In the same sample, other DNA sequences code for this CDR3. This rearrangement joins TRBV6-2 or TRBV6-3 to TRBJ2-1; D is undetermined. The V end lost 3 bases, the J end lost 5 bases, and 5 bases lay between the germline ends. The CDR3 length is 12 residues. Germline CDR1 and CDR2: MNHEY and SVGEGT. Written as DNA, the CDR3 is TGTGCCAGCAGTTATGGAGACAATGAGCAGTTCTTC. Translated: CASSYGDNEQFF.

The table lists this clone with a few counts. This chain uses TRBV7-9 with TRBJ2-7; 8 nucleotides agree with TRBD1. The J segment lost 7 bases and the V segment lost 4 bases, leaving 12 bases of the junction unmatched. This CDR3 contains 15 residues. Germline CDR1 and CDR2: SEHNR and FQNEAQ (reference sequence). The CDR3 DNA follows: TGTGCCAGCAGCTCTAATCTCAGGGGGCGAAATGAGCAGTACTTC. As protein: CASSSNLRGRNEQYF.